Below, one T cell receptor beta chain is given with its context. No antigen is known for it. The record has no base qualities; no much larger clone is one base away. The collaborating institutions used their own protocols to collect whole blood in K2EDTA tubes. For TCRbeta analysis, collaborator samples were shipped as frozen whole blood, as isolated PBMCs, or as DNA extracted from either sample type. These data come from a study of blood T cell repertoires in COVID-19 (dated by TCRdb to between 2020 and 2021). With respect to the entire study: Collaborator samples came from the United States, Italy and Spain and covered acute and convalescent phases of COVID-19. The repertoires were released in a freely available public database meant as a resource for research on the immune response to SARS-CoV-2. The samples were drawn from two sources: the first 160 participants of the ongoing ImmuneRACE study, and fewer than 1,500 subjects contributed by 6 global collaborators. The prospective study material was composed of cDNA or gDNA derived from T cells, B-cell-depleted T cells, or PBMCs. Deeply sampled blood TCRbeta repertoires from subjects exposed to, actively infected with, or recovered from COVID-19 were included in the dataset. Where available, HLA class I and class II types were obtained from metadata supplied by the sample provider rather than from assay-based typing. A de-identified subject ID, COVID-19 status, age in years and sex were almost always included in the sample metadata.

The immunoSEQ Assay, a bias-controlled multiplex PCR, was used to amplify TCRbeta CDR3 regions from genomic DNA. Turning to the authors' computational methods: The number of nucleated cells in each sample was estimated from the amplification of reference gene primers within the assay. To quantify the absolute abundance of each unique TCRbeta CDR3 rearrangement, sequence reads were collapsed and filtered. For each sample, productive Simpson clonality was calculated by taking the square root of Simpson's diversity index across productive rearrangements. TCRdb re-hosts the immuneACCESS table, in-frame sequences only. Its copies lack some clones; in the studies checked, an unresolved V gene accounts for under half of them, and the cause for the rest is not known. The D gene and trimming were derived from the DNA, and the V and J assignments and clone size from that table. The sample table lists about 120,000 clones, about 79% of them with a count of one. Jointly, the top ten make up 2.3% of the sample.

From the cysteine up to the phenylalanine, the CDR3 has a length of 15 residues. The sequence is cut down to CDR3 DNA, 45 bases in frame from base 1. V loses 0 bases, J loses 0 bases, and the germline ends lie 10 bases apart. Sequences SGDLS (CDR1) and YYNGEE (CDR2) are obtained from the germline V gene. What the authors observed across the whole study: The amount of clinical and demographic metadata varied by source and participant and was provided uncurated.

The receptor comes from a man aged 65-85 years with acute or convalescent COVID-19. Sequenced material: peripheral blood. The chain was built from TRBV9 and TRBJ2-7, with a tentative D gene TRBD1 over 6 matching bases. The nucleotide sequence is TGTGCCAGCAGCGTAGAGGGACAAAGCTCCTACGAGCAGTACTTC. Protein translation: CASSVEGQSSYEQYF.